This T cell receptor (beta chain) was sequenced in a study of T cells expressing NK-cell markers. Study details: Sorted CD3+CD56-NKG2C+, CD3+CD56+NKG2C+ and CD3+CD56+NKG2C- T cells supplied the TCR beta repertoires.

Using the 5' RACE reads, TCRdb records one entry per CDR3 protein without DNA. The sample has about 260,000 distinct CDR3 sequences, and its top ten clones hold about 0.39%. CDR1 is LNHNV and CDR2 is YYDKDF in the germline V gene (reference sequence). The CDR3 runs 17 residues. Overall study findings and caveats: Each of over 5 donors carried dominant NKG2C+ clonotypes accounting for roughly 1.0-7.5% of CD8+ T cells.

For this clonotype: The antigen is unknown.

Sequencing input: blood T cells: a sorted CD56 or NKG2C T cell subset, CD4+ or CD8+ T cells, or bulk PBMC T cells (not recorded which). The sequence came from a man aged 18 to 29 in good health. This chain links TRBV15 with TRBJ2-1; the D call of TRBD2 rests on TCRdb alone, since no DNA is present to check it. The CDR3: CATSREPASGGFNEQFF.